These 27 T cell receptor beta chains were all obtained from the same sample, sequenced in a study of T-cell memory formation after mild COVID-19. TCRdb independently ran MiXCR on the 5' RACE reads; one entry per CDR3 protein. The table includes just over 400,000 distinct CDR3 sequences, less than 25% detected once. Material: PBMCs or a T cell subset sorted from them (not recorded which). The origin of the receptors is an adult woman who had mild COVID-19 (a few samples of this study predate the infection). Cell type and time point are not known.

The sample holds a few counts of this clonotype. This rearrangement joins TRBV12-3 or TRBV12-4 to TRBJ1-1; 8 nucleotides align to TRBD1. The CDR3 extends over 16 amino acids. The V segment lost 7 bases and the J segment 8 bases; nucleotides outside the gene matches: 18. In DNA, the CDR3 is TGTGCCAGCAACCGGTCGGGGGACAGGCGGGGTAGGGAAGCTTTCTTT. Its protein product is CASNRSGDRRGREAFF.

The V gene is TRBV30, the J gene TRBJ2-5, with unresolved D. The length of the CDR3 is 12 residues. V gave up 1 base and J gave up 4 bases, with 7 bases separating them. The V gene's germline CDR1 is GTSNPN and CDR2 SVGIG (reference sequence). The DNA for the CDR3 is TGTGCCTGGAGTGCACAGCGAGAGACCCAGTACTTC. Protein: CAWSAQRETQYF. Complete variable domain (other parts from reference TRBV30 and TRBJ2-5): SQTIHQWPATLVQPVGSPLSLECTVEGTSNPNLYWYRQAAGRGLQLLFYSVGIGQISSEVPQNLSASRPQDRQFILSSKKLLLSDSGFYLCAWSAQRETQYFGPGTRLLVL.

This chain links TRBV4-2 with TRBJ2-1, with D possibly being TRBD1 (6 bases). Between the trimmed V and J ends, which lost 6 bases and 5 bases, there was a span of 11 bases. The CDR3 contains 13 residues. CDR1 and CDR2 from the germline V gene are LGHNA and YNFKEQ. This CDR3 reads CASSPGVNNEQFF. DNA for the CDR3: TGTGCCAGCAGTCCAGGGGTTAACAATGAGCAGTTCTTC.

The chain joins TRBV15 to TRBJ1-5; 7 positions match TRBD1. V lost 8 bases and J lost 4; bases outside the gene matches: 5. The CDR3 totals 13 residues. The germline V gene encodes CDR1 LNHNV and CDR2 YYDKDF (reference sequence). CDR3 sequence: CATATGRNQPQHF. The CDR3 region has the DNA TGTGCCACCGCGACAGGGAGGAATCAGCCCCAGCATTTT.

This clonotype appeared a single time. The chain carries TRBV5-5 and TRBJ1-4; 9 positions agree with TRBD1. This CDR3 spans 16 amino acids. Unmatched junction bases numbered 1, after V lost 1 base and J lost 0 bases. CDR1 and CDR2 (germline): SGHKS, YYEKEE (reference sequence). CDR3 protein: CASSLRQGATNEKLFF. CDR3 bases: TGTGCCAGCAGCTTGCGACAGGGGGCAACTAATGAAAAACTGTTTTTT. Full variable domain (missing parts from reference TRBV5-5 and TRBJ1-4): DAGVTQSPTHLIKTRGQQVTLRCSPISGHKSVSWYQQVLGQGPQFIFQYYEKEERGRGNFPDRFSARQFPNYSSELNVNALLLGDSALYLCASSLRQGATNEKLFFGSGTQLSVL.

The rearrangement joins TRBV7-3 to TRBJ1-2; 12 bases match TRBD1. CDR3 length equals 14 residues. CDR1 and CDR2 (germline): SGHTA, FQGTGA. The V gene end was trimmed by 6 bases and the J gene end by 8 bases; junction bases not matched to a gene: 7. As DNA, the CDR3 is TGTGCCAGCAGGCCCGCCGGGACAGGGGGCGGCTACACCTTC. The encoded protein is CASRPAGTGGGYTF.

This clonotype was observed at least ten times. In DNA, the CDR3 is TGTGCCAGTAGGCCGGACAGGCGGCAGAACAAGCCCTACTCCTACGAGCAGTACTTC. Translation gives CASRPDRRQNKPYSYEQYF. The genes are TRBV7-9 and TRBJ2-7; 7 bases fit TRBD1. CDR3 size: 19 residues. Germline CDR1 reads SEHNR; CDR2 reads FQNEAQ (reference sequence). With V trimmed by 9 bases and J by 0 bases, 23 bases remained unmatched.

This chain links TRBV5-1 with TRBJ1-4, with 9 bases aligning to TRBD1. Germline V gene data show CDR1 as SGHRS and CDR2 as YFSETQ. The CDR3 contains 15 residues. Trimming removed 4 bases from V and 8 bases from J; junction bases left unmatched: 9. CDR3 protein: CASSPAGTGREKLFF. In DNA form, the CDR3 reads TGCGCCAGCAGCCCGGCCGGGACAGGGCGCGAAAAACTGTTTTTT.

This rearrangement joins TRBV15 to TRBJ2-3; a weak D match, TRBD2 (5 bases). CDR3 length: 15 residues. CDR1 LNHNV and CDR2 YYDKDF come from the germline V gene (reference sequence). Trimming pared 4 bases from V and 2 bases from J, leaving 13 bases between. The CDR3 region is CATSTRRGNTDTQYF. The CDR3, as DNA: TGTGCCACCAGCACCCGCCGAGGGAACACAGATACGCAGTATTTT. Filled out from reference TRBV15 and TRBJ2-3, the complete variable domain reads DAMVIQNPRYQVTQFGKPVTLSCSQTLNHNVMYWYQQKSSQAPKLLFHYYDKDFNNEADTPDNFQSRRPNTSFCFLDIRSPGLGDTAMYLCATSTRRGNTDTQYFGPGTRLTVL.

This clonotype was counted only a few times. CDR3 amino acids: CASSSGASGRTDTQYF. The CDR3 nucleotides are TGTGCCAGCAGCTCCGGGGCTAGCGGAAGGACAGATACGCAGTATTTT. The genes are TRBV7-6 and TRBJ2-3; TRBD2 agrees at 7 bases. This CDR3 has 16 amino acids. Looked up from germline, CDR1 is SGHVS and CDR2 is FNYEAQ. J was trimmed by 3 bases and V by 4 bases; bases with no gene match: 10. The full variable domain, with the rest looked up from reference TRBV7-6 and TRBJ2-3, is GAGVSQSPRYKVTKRGQDVALRCDPISGHVSLYWYRQALGQGPEFLTYFNYEAQQDKSGLPNDRFSAERPEGSISTLTIQRTEQRDSAMYRCASSSGASGRTDTQYFGPGTRLTVL.

The table lists this clonotype with many counts. This rearrangement joins TRBV5-1 to TRBJ2-3; possibly TRBD2 for D (5 bases). Germline CDR1 SGHRS, CDR2 YFSETQ. Trimming took 7 bases from V and 7 from J, leaving 22 bases between them. This CDR3 region has 15 residues. CDR3 in amino acids: CASFMDFSPGNTQYF. In DNA form, the CDR3 reads TGCGCCAGCTTCATGGACTTTTCTCCGGGGAATACGCAGTATTTT.

This clonotype came up many times. This chain uses TRBV7-2 with TRBJ2-7; 12 bases align to TRBD2. The V gene's germline CDR1 is SGHTA and CDR2 FQGNSA. This CDR3 spans 16 amino acids. V lost 1 base, J lost 6 bases, and 7 bases stayed unmatched. The CDR3 is CASSLVGLAGGPEQYF. In DNA, the CDR3 is TGTGCCAGCAGCTTAGTCGGGCTAGCGGGAGGGCCCGAGCAGTACTTC.

This clonotype came up a few times. The CDR3 reads CASRETGRSEAFF. The CDR3 DNA sequence: TGTGCCAGCAGAGAGACAGGCAGGTCTGAAGCTTTCTTT. The genes are TRBV6-5 and TRBJ1-1, with TRBD1 as a possible D gene (6 bases). The germline V and J ends were trimmed by 6 bases and 6 bases, with 14 bases remaining between them. The length of the CDR3 is 13 residues. From germline, CDR1 is MNHEY and CDR2 SVGAGI.

The chain employs TRBV2 and TRBJ2-3; TRBD1 is a possible D gene (6 bases). Germline-derived CDR1 and CDR2 are SNHLY and FYNNEI. V lost 5 bases to trimming and J lost 6 bases, with 9 bases between them. The CDR3 contains 12 residues. In DNA, the CDR3 is TGTGCCAGCAGTATCCAGGGGGATACGCAGTATTTT. Translating gives CASSIQGDTQYF. Supplemented by reference TRBV2 and TRBJ2-3, the full variable domain reads EPEVTQTPSHQVTQMGQEVILRCVPISNHLYFYWYRQILGQKVEFLVSFYNNEISEKSEIFDDQFSVERPDGSNFTLKIRSTKLEDSAMYFCASSIQGDTQYFGPGTRLTVL.

The chain carries TRBV12-3 or TRBV12-4 and TRBJ2-2, with D hard to call. V was pared by 3 bases and J by 3 bases, with 5 bases between. The CDR3 totals 13 residues. The CDR3 sequence: CASSFSYTGELFF. CDR3 in DNA: TGTGCCAGCAGTTTCTCTTACACCGGGGAGCTGTTTTTT.

This clonotype was picked up a small number of times. J is TRBJ1-5 and V is TRBV20-1; D perhaps matches TRBD1 (5 bases). V was cut by 4 bases and J by 2 bases, with 12 bases left in between. CDR3 length equals 14 residues. Germline V gene sequence: CDR1 DFQATT, CDR2 SNEGSKA (reference sequence). Here the CDR3 DNA reads TGCAGTGCTAACCAGGGTCAGGGCAATCAGCCCCAGCATTTT. Translation: CSANQGQGNQPQHF.

This clonotype has more than one count but fewer than ten. V usage is TRBV7-9 and J usage is TRBJ2-1, with TRBD2 identical over 7 bases. Germline-derived CDR1 and CDR2 are SEHNR and FQNEAQ (reference sequence). This CDR3 has 10 residues. Trimming removed 11 bases from V and 6 bases from J; junction bases left unmatched: 1. The CDR3 sequence: CAGGGNEQFF. The CDR3 coding sequence is TGTGCCGGGGGGGGCAATGAGCAGTTCTTC.

The V call is TRBV4-3, the J call TRBJ2-6, with 10 positions matching TRBD2. Trimming at V came to 1 base and at J to 17 bases, leaving 11 bases not matched to a gene. The CDR3 length is 15 residues. CDR1 is LGHNA and CDR2 is YSLEER in the germline V gene. The CDR3 reads CASSQGSASGSSVTF. The CDR3 DNA reads as TGCGCCAGCAGCCAAGGGTCGGCTAGCGGGAGTTCGGTGACTTTC.

V usage is TRBV11-1 and J usage is TRBJ2-5; D may be TRBD1 (6 bases). Germline V gene data show CDR1 as SGHAT and CDR2 as FQDESV (reference sequence). V was cut by 4 bases and J by 5 bases, with 17 bases left in between. The CDR3 length is 15 residues. CDR3 residues: CASSYQQGWMETQYF. The DNA of the CDR3 is TGTGCCAGCAGCTATCAACAGGGTTGGATGGAGACCCAGTACTTC.

The chain carries TRBV20-1 and TRBJ1-6, with a tentative D call TRBD1 (6 bases). Trimming stripped 3 bases from V and 8 bases from J, with 11 bases between. This CDR3 has 13 amino acids. In germline, CDR1 is DFQATT, CDR2 SNEGSKA (reference sequence). The CDR3 protein is CSARGRGDSPLHF. CDR3 coding DNA: TGCAGTGCTAGGGGCAGGGGTGATTCACCCCTCCACTTT.

The chain couples TRBV20-1 to TRBJ2-7; 12 positions agree with TRBD2. The CDR3 has 17 residues. Germline trimming cut 5 bases from V and 7 bases from J; bases unmatched to any gene: 18. The germline CDR1 and CDR2 sequences are DFQATT and SNEGSKA (reference sequence). The CDR3: CSARSSGRAVRNDEQYF. The CDR3 DNA sequence: TGCAGTGCTCGTTCTAGCGGGAGGGCCGTGCGTAACGATGAGCAGTACTTC.

This clonotype was recorded a few times. The chain is built from TRBV4-1 and TRBJ2-7; D is ambiguous. Per germline, CDR1 MGHRA and CDR2 YSYEKL. CDR3 size: 15 residues. The germline V and J ends were trimmed by 0 bases and 2 bases, with 11 bases remaining between them. The CDR3 reads CASSQDLVATYEQYF. The CDR3, as DNA: TGCGCCAGCAGCCAAGATCTAGTAGCAACCTACGAGCAGTACTTC.

This clonotype was seen more than once but under ten times. The DNA of the CDR3 is TGTGCCAGCAGTCCCACCGGGACAGCGGGAGGAAACACCATATATTTT. Translated, it gives CASSPTGTAGGNTIYF. V is TRBV12-3 or TRBV12-4 and J is TRBJ1-3; TRBD1 matches 7 bases. Trimming took 5 bases from V and 4 from J; bases not matched to a gene: 11. The CDR3 has 16 amino acids.

This clonotype was seen a few times. The chain links TRBV7-6 to TRBJ2-7; tentative D call: TRBD1 (5 bases). Germline-derived CDR1 and CDR2 are SGHVS and FNYEAQ. The CDR3 loop spans 14 amino acids. V gave up 4 bases and J gave up 6 bases, with 16 bases separating them. CDR3 nucleotides: TGTGCCAGCAGCTCCACCCCGACAGTGGGCGAGCAGTACTTC. Translating gives CASSSTPTVGEQYF.

The genes are TRBV20-1 and TRBJ1-2; D call uncertain. Trimming pared 5 bases from V and 8 bases from J, leaving 12 bases between. Germline CDR1 and CDR2: DFQATT and SNEGSKA (reference sequence). The CDR3 is 11 amino acids. The CDR3 spells CSAPQTGGYTF. CDR3 DNA sequence: TGCAGTGCTCCTCAAACCGGGGGCTACACCTTC.

This clonotype was counted once. This sequence joins TRBV4-3 and TRBJ2-1; no clear D gene. Germline CDR1 is LGHNA and CDR2 is YSLEER. This CDR3 is built from 14 residues. V lost 2 bases and J 3 bases, leaving 8 bases between the germline ends. Here the CDR3 DNA reads TGCGCCAGCAGCCAACTTACTATCTACAATGAGCAGTTCTTC. This encodes CASSQLTIYNEQFF.

At least ten counts were recorded for this clonotype. The chain combines TRBV7-9 with TRBJ2-3; 10 bases map to TRBD2. The V and J ends lost 1 base and 3 bases, in that order; junction bases with no gene match: 4. This CDR3 is built from 16 residues. Germline V gene data show CDR1 as SEHNR and CDR2 as FQNEAQ (reference sequence). The CDR3 DNA follows: TGTGCCAGCAGCTTAGGAGGACTAGCGGAGACAGATACGCAGTATTTT. Translating it yields CASSLGGLAETDTQYF. Based on the CDR3 plus reference TRBV7-9 and TRBJ2-3, the full variable domain is DTGVSQNPRHKITKRGQNVTFRCDPISEHNRLYWYRQTLGQGPEFLTYFQNEAQLEKSRLLSDRFSAERPKGSFSTLEIQRTEQGDSAMYLCASSLGGLAETDTQYFGPGTRLTVL.